Listed below are T cell receptor beta chains from one sample, sequenced in a study of shared clonotypes between healthy human individuals. Generated by immunoSEQ multiplex PCR, the TCRdb table keeps only in-frame clones and is missing some. The data contain about 2 million clones, about 95% of them singletons. Sequencing was done on a sample of naive CD8+ T cells sorted from blood. Receptors were obtained from a man aged 18 to 35 in good health. Both conserved end residues are part of each CDR3. The D gene is left open where the match is weak.

>NA|TRBJ1-2|TRBV7-9
CASSLEIGYGYTF
TGTGCCAGCAGCTTAGAAATTGGGTATGGCTACACCTTC
>TRBD2|TRBJ2-1|TRBV4-1
CASSLRLAGENEQFF
TGCGCCAGCAGCCTTCGACTAGCGGGGGAGAATGAGCAGTTCTTC
>NA|TRBJ2-5|TRBV6-1
CASSEEEGWWETQYF
TGTGCCAGCAGTGAGGAGGAGGGGTGGTGGGAGACCCAGTACTTC
>NA|TRBJ2-2|TRBV19
CASSIDLETGELFF
TGTGCCAGTAGTATAGATCTAGAAACCGGGGAGCTGTTTTTT
>TRBD1|TRBJ1-1|TRBV27
CASIIGQGGTEAFF
TGTGCCAGCATCATCGGACAGGGTGGGACTGAAGCTTTCTTT
>NA|TRBJ1-5|TRBV7-9
CASRPGRYQPQHF
TGTGCCAGCAGACCCGGGAGGTATCAGCCCCAGCATTTT
>NA|TRBJ2-1|TRBV12-5
CASGLVRTTYNEQFF
TGTGCTAGTGGTTTGGTTAGGACTACCTACAATGAGCAGTTCTTC
>NA|TRBJ2-1|TRBV27
CASSLLAYAGEQFF
TGTGCCAGCAGTTTATTGGCCTATGCGGGTGAGCAGTTCTTC
>NA|TRBJ2-7|TRBV4-1
CASSQGPGYEQYF
TGCGCCAGCAGCCAAGGGCCAGGGTACGAGCAGTACTTC
>NA|TRBJ1-1|TRBV25-1
CASSDGRDTEAFF
TGTGCCAGCAGTGATGGACGGGACACTGAAGCTTTCTTT